A single sample gave rise to the 21 T cell receptor beta chains below, sequenced in a study of OX40 agonist ivuxolimab in advanced cancers. Measured with immunoSEQ multiplex PCR; TCRdb has only the in-frame clones, and not every one. The sample has around 40,000 clones, around four fifths seen once. Here the sequenced sample was CD4+ or CD8+ T cells sorted from blood, taken in a trial of the OX40 agonist ivuxolimab. The origin of the receptors is an adult with an advanced solid tumor such as melanoma, head and neck, liver or kidney cancer.

There are a few counts of this clone. This chain joins TRBV2 and TRBJ1-1, with D perhaps TRBD1 (5 bases). Germline V lookup: CDR1 SNHLY, CDR2 FYNNEI. This CDR3 is built from 14 residues. Trimming took 7 bases from V and 9 from J, leaving 21 bases between them. The CDR3 DNA reads TGTGCCAGCACCTATTCCGGAGGGGCCATAAAAGCTTTCTTT. Translating it yields CASTYSGGAIKAFF.

This clone is a singleton in its sample. The chain combines TRBV4-2 with TRBJ2-7, with TRBD1 matching over 7 bases. The CDR3 runs to 15 residues. The J segment lost 3 bases and the V segment lost 1 base, leaving 6 bases of the junction unmatched. Germline values: CDR1 LGHNA, CDR2 YNFKEQ. Here the CDR3 DNA reads TGTGCCAGCAGCCAAGCCCAGACAGGGCGCTACGAGCAGTACTTC. Its protein is CASSQAQTGRYEQYF.

The rearrangement links TRBV6-1 to TRBJ2-5, with D possibly being TRBD2 (6 bases). The CDR3 is 13 amino acids. The ends were cut back, 1 base at V and 7 bases at J, with 10 bases in the middle. Germline loops: CDR1 MNHNS, CDR2 SASEGT. CDR3 sequence reads: CASSEGGDGTQYF. CDR3 nucleotide sequence: TGTGCCAGCAGTGAAGGGGGGGACGGGACCCAGTACTTC.

The rearrangement links TRBV2 to TRBJ2-1, with 10 bases identical to TRBD2. V shed 10 bases, J shed 4 bases, and the junction held 4 bases outside the gene matches. Germline assignment: CDR1 SNHLY and CDR2 FYNNEI. This CDR3 comprises 13 residues. The CDR3 loop reads CANLAGGYNEQFF. The CDR3 nucleotides read TGTGCCAACTTAGCGGGAGGATACAATGAGCAGTTCTTC.

The chain employs TRBV9 and TRBJ2-2, with a weak D call TRBD2 (5 bases). With 0 bases removed from V and 3 bases from J, the gap between germline ends came to 15 bases. CDR1 and CDR2 (germline): SGDLS, YYNGEE. The CDR3 spans 17 residues. The CDR3 nucleotides read TGTGCCAGCAGCGTAGCCCCCAAAGGGAGCGACACCGGGGAGCTGTTTTTT. The encoded protein is CASSVAPKGSDTGELFF.

J is TRBJ2-4 and V is TRBV7-9, with D possibly matching TRBD1 (6 bases). Germline assignment: CDR1 SEHNR and CDR2 FQNEAQ (reference sequence). The CDR3 is 16 amino acids. Between the trimmed V and J ends, which lost 5 bases and 1 base, there was a span of 15 bases. CDR3 protein: CASSHTGSDAKNIQYF. CDR3 sequence (DNA): TGTGCCAGCAGCCATACAGGGTCGGATGCCAAAAACATTCAGTACTTC.

DNA of the CDR3: TGTGCCAGCCGACCGGGGTTCACCGGGGAGCTGTTTTTT. Translated, it gives CASRPGFTGELFF. The chain has TRBV6-4 and TRBJ2-2, with TRBD2 as a possible D gene (5 bases). The V end lost 8 bases, the J end lost 4 bases, and 11 bases lay between the germline ends. Germline V gives CDR1 MRHNA, CDR2 SNTAGT. There are 13 residues in the CDR3.

V usage is TRBV30 and J usage is TRBJ1-1; no reliable D call. CDR3 length: 13 amino acids. The V end was cut by 5 bases, the J end by 4 bases, with 14 bases between. Per the germline V gene, CDR1 is GTSNPN and CDR2 is SVGIG (reference sequence). CDR3 amino acids: CAWGKGWSTEAFF. For the CDR3, the DNA is TGTGCCTGGGGGAAGGGTTGGAGCACTGAAGCTTTCTTT.

The chain carries TRBV9 and TRBJ2-7; 7 bases are shared with TRBD1. The J segment lost 3 bases and the V segment lost 2 bases, leaving 14 bases of the junction unmatched. The germline gives CDR1 SGDLS, CDR2 YYNGEE. The CDR3 loop spans 17 amino acids. The CDR3 DNA sequence: TGTGCCAGCAGCGTGGACGGGACAGCCTACGCTATCTACGAGCAGTACTTC. Protein sequence: CASSVDGTAYAIYEQYF.

The chain links TRBV28 to TRBJ2-7; either TRBD1 or TRBD2 may fit D (6 bases each). Between the trimmed V and J ends, which lost 6 bases and 3 bases, there was a span of 21 bases. CDR1 and CDR2 from the germline V gene are MDHEN and SYDVKM. The CDR3 consists of 16 residues. The CDR3 DNA follows: TGTGCCAGCAGGGCTAGCAGGGGAGGCCCCTTCTACGAGCAGTACTTC. It specifies CASRASRGGPFYEQYF.

The rearrangement links TRBV7-8 to TRBJ2-7; the match to TRBD1 covers 7 bases. Unmatched junction bases numbered 8, after V lost 3 bases and J lost 6 bases. The CDR3 is 14 amino acids. Germline CDR1 and CDR2: SGHVS and FQNEAQ. CDR3 nucleotide sequence: TGTGCCAGCAGCTTCCGGGACAGAGGATTCGAGCAGTACTTC. Encoded protein: CASSFRDRGFEQYF.

V usage is TRBV9 and J usage is TRBJ2-7; D unresolved. The germline gives CDR1 SGDLS, CDR2 YYNGEE. V lost 0 bases and J lost 4, with 14 bases in between. The CDR3 has 15 amino acids. The CDR3 reads CASSVEPTLGYEQYF. For the CDR3, the DNA is TGTGCCAGCAGCGTAGAGCCTACCTTAGGATACGAGCAGTACTTC.

This sequence joins TRBV28 and TRBJ2-5; 10 bases fit TRBD2. The DNA end favors TRBJ2-7, so the J call may be wrong. CDR3 size: 15 residues. Germline V CDR1 and CDR2: MDHEN, SYDVKM. The CDR3, as DNA: TGTGCCAGCAGACCGCGGACTAGCGGCTCCTACGAGCAGTACTTC. The encoded protein is CASRPRTSGSYEQYF.

The chain has TRBV28 and TRBJ2-7; D might be TRBD1 (6 bases). Trimming took off 5 bases at V and 3 bases at J, with 17 bases between the two ends. The germline V gene has CDR1 MDHEN and CDR2 SYDVKM. This CDR3 is 15 amino acids long. This CDR3 is CASSRPGGGHYEQYF. CDR3 coding DNA: TGTGCCAGCAGTCGCCCTGGTGGGGGCCACTACGAGCAGTACTTC. Looking up the rest from reference TRBV28 and TRBJ2-7 gives the full variable domain: DVKVTQSSRYLVKRTGEKVFLECVQDMDHENMFWYRQDPGLGLRLIYFSYDVKMKEKGDIPEGYSVSREKKERFSLILESASTNQTSMYLCASSRPGGGHYEQYFGPGTRLTVT.

V usage is TRBV5-1 and J usage is TRBJ1-2, with a tentative D call TRBD1 (5 bases). The CDR3 extends over 13 amino acids. Trimming took off 4 bases at V and 8 bases at J, with 15 bases between the two ends. CDR1 SGHRS and CDR2 YFSETQ come from the germline V gene. The CDR3 loop reads CASSLNRDLGYTF. DNA for the CDR3: TGCGCCAGCAGCCTGAACCGGGACCTCGGCTACACCTTC.

The rearrangement links TRBV7-9 to TRBJ2-1, with unresolved D. Germline V gives CDR1 SEHNR, CDR2 FQNEAQ (reference sequence). The CDR3 extends over 11 amino acids. The germline V and J ends were trimmed by 5 bases and 5 bases, with 4 bases remaining between them. This CDR3 reads CASSPHNEQFF. The CDR3 DNA follows: TGTGCCAGCAGCCCGCACAATGAGCAGTTCTTC. The full variable domain, rest sourced from reference TRBV7-9 and TRBJ2-1, is DTGVSQNPRHKITKRGQNVTFRCDPISEHNRLYWYRQTLGQGPEFLTYFQNEAQLEKSRLLSDRFSAERPKGSFSTLEIQRTEQGDSAMYLCASSPHNEQFFGPGTRLTVL.

This chain connects TRBV5-4 to TRBJ1-2; D possibly corresponds to TRBD1 (6 bases). The germline CDR1 and CDR2 sequences are SGHNT and YYREEE (reference sequence). V was clipped by 3 bases and J by 4 bases, with 19 bases between them. The CDR3 has 16 residues. The CDR3 is CASSSLTGGSPYGYTF. The CDR3 DNA is TGTGCCAGCAGCTCCCTGACAGGCGGATCCCCCTATGGCTACACCTTC.

Judged by abundance, this clone is medium-sized. The chain has TRBV2 and TRBJ2-7, with D tentatively TRBD1 or TRBD2 (5 bases each). Trimming stripped 6 bases from V and 4 bases from J, with 16 bases between. The CDR3 is 14 amino acids. Germline V CDR1 and CDR2: SNHLY, FYNNEI. CDR3 amino acids: CASRATQGRYEQYF. The CDR3 DNA is TGTGCCAGCAGAGCGACCCAGGGACGGTACGAGCAGTACTTC.

Points on this clone: The junction differs from germline at one of its ends, possibly a read error. The chain has TRBV29-1 and TRBJ2-5, with 9 bases lining up with TRBD2. The end of the DNA is better explained by TRBJ2-7, so the J call may be wrong. Looked up from germline, CDR1 is SQVTM and CDR2 is ANQGSEA. The CDR3 has 14 residues. CDR3 DNA: TGCGGCGTTTATTCCGGGACTAGCAGCTACGAGCAGTACTTC. Residues: CGVYSGTSSYEQYF.

The chain is built from TRBV6-1 and TRBJ1-5; 9 nucleotides agree with TRBD1. Germline V gives CDR1 MNHNS, CDR2 SASEGT. Trimming cost V 5 bases and J 5 bases; bases outside gene matches: 4. The CDR3 has 14 amino acids. CDR3 sequence (DNA): TGTGCCAGCAGTCCCCGGGACAGGGATCAGCCCCAGCATTTT. Translating it yields CASSPRDRDQPQHF.

The chain is built from TRBV11-3 and TRBJ2-2; D might be TRBD1 or TRBD2, each matching 5 bases. The CDR3 extends over 16 amino acids. Germline loops: CDR1 SGHNT, CDR2 YENEEA. Trimming removed 6 bases at V and 1 base at J, with 15 bases between. The CDR3 nucleotides are TGTGCCAGCAGTCAACCGGGACGGCGGAACACCGGGGAGCTGTTTTTT. This codes for CASSQPGRRNTGELFF. Supplemented by reference TRBV11-3 and TRBJ2-2, the full variable domain reads EAGVVQSPRYKIIEKKQPVAFWCNPISGHNTLYWYLQNLGQGPELLIRYENEEAVDDSQLPKDRFSAERLKGVDSTLKIQPAELGDSAVYLCASSQPGRRNTGELFFGEGSRLTVL.